Listed below are T cell receptor beta chains from one sample, sequenced in a study of T cell changes during pregnancy in multiple sclerosis. Libraries were prepared by immunoSEQ multiplex PCR; TCRdb keeps only in-frame clonotypes and omits some of them. There are 45,000 to 50,000 clones in the sample; approximately 94% occur only once, and about 4.5% lies in the top ten. The sequencing used CD8+ T cells from peripheral blood mononuclear cells, collected in the first trimester of pregnancy. Source of these receptors: a female donor with multiple sclerosis, enrolled in a pregnancy study. Each CDR3 is given with its conserved first and last residue. D genes are given only for firm matches.

J gene,V gene,CDR3 length,D gene,CDR3 DNA,CDR3 protein
TRBJ1-1,TRBV4-1,17,TRBD1,TGCGCCAGCAGCCAAGATGTACAGGGGCCGAAAGGAACTGAAGCTTTCTTT,CASSQDVQGPKGTEAFF
TRBJ2-1,TRBV7-2,16,TRBD2,TGTGCCAGCAGCCCTGATGGACTAGAATCCTACAATGAGCAGTTCTTC,CASSPDGLESYNEQFF
TRBJ1-1,TRBV7-9,14,-,TGTGCCAGCGCGACGGTCGGGGGTAACACTGAAGCTTTCTTT,CASATVGGNTEAFF
TRBJ1-5,TRBV5-6,16,TRBD1,TGTGCCAGCAGCTCGGGGGACAGGGGGAGCAATCAGCCCCAGCATTTT,CASSSGDRGSNQPQHF
TRBJ1-2,TRBV27,13,-,TGTGCCAGTCACAGGGCTTCGGGCTATGGCTACACCTTC,CASHRASGYGYTF
TRBJ2-4,TRBV15,18,-,TGTGCCACCAGCAGTGAGGCCGACAGGATCGGGACGTTGAACATTCAGTACTTC,CATSSEADRIGTLNIQYF
TRBJ1-2,TRBV13,16,TRBD1,TGTGCCAGCAGCTTAGAGGGGACAGGGGGCAACTATGGCTACACCTTC,CASSLEGTGGNYGYTF
TRBJ1-2,TRBV18,16,TRBD1,TGTGCCAGCTCACCTCCGGGACAGGGTACTAACTATGGCTACACCTTC,CASSPPGQGTNYGYTF
TRBJ2-2,TRBV10-3,17,-,TGTGCCATCAGGTCGTCACAGAATCCATTTAACACCGGGGAGCTGTTTTTT,CAIRSSQNPFNTGELFF
TRBJ2-4,TRBV7-9,14,-,TGTGCCAGCAGCTCTCCACTAGCCAAAAACATTCAGTACTTC,CASSSPLAKNIQYF
TRBJ1-1,TRBV7-3,15,-,TGTGCCAGCCCGAGAGGGGGGGCGGCGAACACTGAAGCTTTCTTT,CASPRGGAANTEAFF
TRBJ2-7,TRBV10-3,14,TRBD1,TGTGCCATCAGTGAGCCGGACAGGGTCTACGAGCAGTACTTC,CAISEPDRVYEQYF
TRBJ2-6,TRBV4-2,16,TRBD1,TGTGCCAGCAGCCGGGAGACAGGGTCTGGGGCCAACGTCCTGACTTTC,CASSRETGSGANVLTF
TRBJ1-1,TRBV4-1,16,TRBD1,TGCGCCAGCAGCGTCCGGGACAGGGGAACAGAAACTGAAGCTTTCTTT,CASSVRDRGTETEAFF
TRBJ1-2,TRBV20-1,9,-,TGCAGTGCCCCCGGGGGCTACACCTTC,CSAPGGYTF
TRBJ1-2,TRBV30,15,TRBD1,TGTGCCTGGACCCCACCGGGGACAGGGGGCTATGGCTACACCTTC,CAWTPPGTGGYGYTF
TRBJ1-1,TRBV28,15,-,TGTGCCAGCCAATCCCGGAGGACTTTGGACACTGAAGCTTTCTTT,CASQSRRTLDTEAFF
TRBJ2-7,TRBV2,14,TRBD2,TGTGCCAGCAAGCACGGGGGGAGTACCTACGAGCAGTACTTC,CASKHGGSTYEQYF
TRBJ2-7,TRBV28,15,-,TGTGCCAGCAGTACAGGGAACTATCCTGGCCACGAGCAGTACTTC,CASSTGNYPGHEQYF
TRBJ2-7,TRBV9,15,TRBD2,TGTGCCAGCAGCGCGGGCGGGGGACCATTCTACGAGCAGTACTTC,CASSAGGGPFYEQYF